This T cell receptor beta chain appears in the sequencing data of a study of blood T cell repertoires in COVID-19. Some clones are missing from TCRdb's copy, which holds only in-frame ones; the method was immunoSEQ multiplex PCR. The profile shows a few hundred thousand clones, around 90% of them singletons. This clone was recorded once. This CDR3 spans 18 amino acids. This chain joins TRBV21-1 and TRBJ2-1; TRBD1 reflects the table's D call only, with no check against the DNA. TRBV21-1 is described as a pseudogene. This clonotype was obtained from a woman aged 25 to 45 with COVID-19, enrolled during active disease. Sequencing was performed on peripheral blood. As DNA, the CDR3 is TGTGCCAGCAGCAAACGCAAGTACAGGGTTCGAGTGTACAATGAGCAGTTCTTC. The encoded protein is CASSKRKYRVRVYNEQFF.